Following are 22 T cell receptor beta chains from one sample sequenced in a study of T cell responses to AZD1222 COVID-19 vaccine. Clones were sequenced by immunoSEQ multiplex PCR, and TCRdb holds only the in-frame ones, with some missing. The sample consists of 100,000 to 150,000 clones, 75% to 95% of them appearing once. Sequencing was performed on peripheral blood, taken 28 days after the second AZD1222 dose. These receptor sequences come from an adult who received the AZD1222 COVID-19 vaccine.

The gene calls are TRBV4-1 and TRBJ2-1; 10 bases fit TRBD2. This CDR3 has 16 residues. Germline CDR1 reads MGHRA; CDR2 reads YSYEKL. J lost 6 bases, V lost 4 bases, and 9 bases had no gene match. CDR3 region: CASSLELAGPINEQFF. In DNA, the CDR3 is TGCGCCAGCAGCCTCGAACTAGCGGGGCCCATCAATGAGCAGTTCTTC.

This chain uses TRBV27 with TRBJ1-5; tentatively, D is TRBD1 (6 bases). This CDR3 comprises 16 residues. Germline CDR1 is MNHEY and CDR2 is SMNVEV (reference sequence). V was shortened by 5 bases and J by 0 bases, with 14 bases between the two germline ends. CDR3 amino acids: CASSPETGYSNQPQHF. The CDR3 DNA follows: TGTGCCAGCAGTCCTGAGACAGGCTATAGCAATCAGCCCCAGCATTTT.

The chain uses TRBV7-8 and TRBJ2-7; 14 bases line up with TRBD2. V gave up 5 bases and J gave up 12 bases; unmatched junction bases: 9. The length of the CDR3 is 14 residues. Per germline, CDR1 SGHVS and CDR2 FQNEAQ. The CDR3 spells CASSGTSGSMVPYV. For the CDR3, the DNA is TGTGCCAGCAGCGGGACTAGCGGGAGCATGGTCCCGTACGTC.

The V gene is TRBV12-3 or TRBV12-4, the J gene TRBJ1-1; no reliable D call. V was trimmed by 3 bases and J by 1 base, leaving 6 bases between them. The CDR3 is 13 amino acids. The CDR3 sequence is CASSFSANTEAFF. CDR3 bases: TGTGCCAGCAGTTTTTCGGCGAACACTGAAGCTTTCTTT.

This clone was detected once. The chain links TRBV3-1 (or the pseudogene TRBV3-2) to TRBJ2-7; TRBD2 aligns across 8 bases. The J segment lost 2 bases and the V segment lost 4 bases, leaving 1 base of the junction unmatched. There are 13 residues in the CDR3. Germline lookup yields CDR1 LGHDT and CDR2 YNNKEL (reference sequence). The CDR3 nucleotides are TGTGCCAGCAGCCGGACTAGCCCCTACGAGCAGTACGTC. This gives the protein CASSRTSPYEQYV.

The J gene is TRBJ1-2, the V gene TRBV12-3 or TRBV12-4; the D is unclear. The CDR3 spans 11 residues. V was clipped by 6 bases and J by 5 bases, with 7 bases between them. In DNA, the CDR3 is TGTGCCAGCAGCCCTGGTTATGGCTACACCTTC. Translating gives CASSPGYGYTF.

The chain is built from TRBV6-2 or TRBV6-3 and TRBJ1-4, with D possibly being TRBD1 (6 bases). The germline V and J ends were trimmed by 4 bases and 7 bases, with 19 bases remaining between them. The length of the CDR3 is 16 residues. CDR1 and CDR2 (germline): MNHEY, SVGEGT. The CDR3 nucleotides are TGTGCCAGCAGTTGGGGGACACCGGCACAAGGTGAAAAACTGTTTTTT. It encodes CASSWGTPAQGEKLFF.

This clone was seen only once. The chain recombines TRBV5-1 with TRBJ2-2; D possibly matches TRBD1 or TRBD2 (6 bases each). V lost 5 bases, J lost 6 bases, and 14 bases lay in between. CDR1 and CDR2 (germline): SGHRS, YFSETQ. The CDR3 is 14 residues long. The CDR3 reads CASRSAGEAGELFF. The DNA for the CDR3 is TGCGCCAGCAGGTCGGCAGGGGAGGCCGGGGAGCTGTTTTTT.

The CDR3 spells CATSDSRLKGAGGNTIYF. CDR3 in DNA: TGTGCCACCAGTGATTCCCGGTTAAAGGGGGCAGGTGGAAACACCATATATTTT. The J gene is TRBJ1-3, the V gene TRBV24-1; TRBD1 matches at 7 bases. After removal of 2 bases from V and 3 bases from J, the junction contained 12 bases not matched to a gene. The germline V gene has CDR1 KGHDR and CDR2 SFDVKD. The CDR3 spans 18 residues.

The gene calls are TRBV5-4 and TRBJ2-5, with TRBD2 matching over 7 bases. The CDR3 loop spans 16 amino acids. Trimming took 6 bases from V and 1 from J; bases not matched to a gene: 12. Germline V gives CDR1 SGHNT, CDR2 YYREEE (reference sequence). The CDR3 spells CASTPTGLTAQETQYF. The CDR3 DNA follows: TGTGCCAGCACCCCAACGGGACTAACCGCCCAAGAGACCCAGTACTTC. The variable domain in full, with the rest retrieved from reference TRBV5-4 and TRBJ2-5, is ETGVTQSPTHLIKTRGQQVTLRCSSQSGHNTVSWYQQALGQGPQFIFQYYREEENGRGNFPPRFSGLQFPNYSSELNVNALELDDSALYLCASTPTGLTAQETQYFGPGTRLLVL.

CDR3 sequence: CASSSGTVYGYTF. The CDR3 DNA sequence: TGTGCCAGCAGCTCGGGGACAGTCTATGGCTACACCTTC. The chain joins TRBV5-8 to TRBJ1-2; 7 bases map to TRBD1. CDR1 SGHTS and CDR2 YDEGEE come from the germline V gene. The V gene end was trimmed by 3 bases and the J gene end by 4 bases; junction bases not matched to a gene: 3. This CDR3 contains 13 residues.

The J gene is TRBJ1-3, the V gene TRBV5-5, with D perhaps TRBD1 (5 bases). V gave up 6 bases and J gave up 0 bases, with 7 bases separating them. Germline V gene sequence: CDR1 SGHKS, CDR2 YYEKEE (reference sequence). This CDR3 spans 13 amino acids. The CDR3 DNA sequence: TGTGCCAGCACAGACAGCTCTGGAAACACCATATATTTT. Its translation is CASTDSSGNTIYF.

In the case of this clone: The same CDR3 also results from other DNA sequences found in this sample. The V gene is TRBV12-3 or TRBV12-4, the J gene TRBJ1-5, with D unclear. V shed 1 base and J shed 6 bases, with 4 bases lying between them. The CDR3 is made up of 12 amino acids. CDR3 coding DNA: TGTGCCAGCAGTTTAGGGGGTCAGCCCCAGCATTTT. This codes for CASSLGGQPQHF.

The J gene is TRBJ1-6, the V gene TRBV7-2; no reliable D call. The CDR3 has 18 residues. Germline V gives CDR1 SGHTA, CDR2 FQGNSA. V lost 0 bases and J lost 0, with 12 bases in between. CDR3: CASSLATLGSSYNSPLHF. The CDR3, as DNA: TGTGCCAGCAGCTTAGCGACCTTGGGAAGCTCCTATAATTCACCCCTCCACTTT.

This chain joins TRBV6-6 and TRBJ1-2; D is perhaps TRBD1 (6 bases). This CDR3 region has 13 residues. Germline loops: CDR1 MNHNY, CDR2 SVGAGI (reference sequence). The V end was cut by 5 bases, the J end by 4 bases, with 11 bases between. CDR3 in amino acids: CASSRGEIYGYTF. The DNA of the CDR3 is TGTGCCAGCAGTAGGGGGGAGATCTATGGCTACACCTTC.

This chain links TRBV6-5 with TRBJ1-2; D is unclear. This CDR3 has 12 residues. Germline CDR1 reads MNHEY; CDR2 reads SVGAGI. Trimming removed 8 bases from V and 6 bases from J, with 13 bases in between. CDR3 amino acids: CASFIVRNGYTF. The CDR3 region has the DNA TGTGCCAGCTTTATCGTGAGGAATGGCTACACCTTC.

This chain connects TRBV9 to TRBJ1-2, with D unresolved. Trimming took off 3 bases at V and 5 bases at J, with 11 bases between the two ends. There are 13 residues in the CDR3. CDR1 and CDR2 (germline): SGDLS, YYNGEE. The CDR3 region is CASSAPPQYGYTF. The DNA for the CDR3 is TGTGCCAGCAGCGCCCCCCCTCAGTATGGCTACACCTTC.

The genes are TRBV6-5 and TRBJ2-5; 9 nucleotides match TRBD1. This CDR3 is built from 14 residues. Germline assignment: CDR1 MNHEY and CDR2 SVGAGI. Trimming took 7 bases from V and 8 from J; bases not matched to a gene: 11. The CDR3 nucleotides are TGTGCCAGCATCAACAGGGGGCGAACGGAAACCCAGTACTTC. Translating gives CASINRGRTETQYF.

The rearrangement uses TRBV19 and TRBJ2-2, with 12 bases matching TRBD2. V shed 5 bases, J shed 3 bases, and the junction held 10 bases outside the gene matches. In germline, CDR1 is LNHDA, CDR2 SQIVND (reference sequence). The CDR3 has 18 residues. The CDR3 DNA is TGTGCCAGTAGTGCAGGACTAGCGGGATACGTCGACACCGGGGAGCTGTTTTTT. Amino acids: CASSAGLAGYVDTGELFF.

J is TRBJ1-1 and V is TRBV28; D unclear. The V gene's germline CDR1 is MDHEN and CDR2 SYDVKM. CDR3 length equals 15 residues. The V end was cut by 2 bases, the J end by 1 base, with 11 bases between. In DNA form, the CDR3 reads TGTGCCAGCAGTTTACCAAAGGGTGGGAACACTGAAGCTTTCTTT. The encoded protein is CASSLPKGGNTEAFF.

The chain links TRBV10-3 to TRBJ1-5; the D gene is possibly TRBD1 (6 bases). V was clipped by 3 bases and J by 5 bases, with 14 bases between them. The V gene's germline CDR1 is ENHRY and CDR2 SYGVKD. The CDR3 runs 15 residues. The CDR3 is CAISDRGGEDQPQHF. The CDR3 DNA follows: TGTGCCATCAGTGATAGGGGGGGTGAGGATCAGCCCCAGCATTTT.

The chain employs TRBV9 and TRBJ2-2, with D tentatively TRBD1 (5 bases). From germline, CDR1 is SGDLS and CDR2 YYNGEE. The CDR3 is 17 residues long. The germline V and J ends were trimmed by 0 bases and 0 bases, with 12 bases remaining between them. The CDR3 nucleotides are TGTGCCAGCAGCGTAGCTACTATACAGGCGAACACCGGGGAGCTGTTTTTT. This codes for CASSVATIQANTGELFF.